This TCR beta chain was captured in a study of CD8 T cells in Susac syndrome. About the research overall: Sequencing included Susac syndrome patients, roughly 6 of them with active disease and roughly 8 in remission.

RNA was extracted with the RNeasy kit, and a quantity of about 0.45 to 1 ug was reverse transcribed using random hexamers. One entry per CDR3 protein, called by TCRdb with MiXCR from the immunoSEQ multiplex PCR reads. This sample has roughly 200,000 distinct CDR3 sequences, with 90% to 95% found just once. The CDR3 extends over 14 amino acids. V was clipped by 6 bases and J by 7 bases, with 15 bases between them. Per germline, CDR1 MDHEN and CDR2 SYDVKM. V gene TRBV28 combines with J gene TRBJ1-4; D not certain. This TCR came from a human donor with Susac syndrome. The sample comprised CD4+ T cells from PBMCs. The chain's CDR3 is CASSTPGFREKLFF. The CDR3, as DNA: TGTGCCAGCAGCACGCCTGGATTTCGTGAAAAACTGTTTTTT.